These 3 T cell receptor delta chains were sequenced from one sample in a study of γδ T cells in repeated Plasmodium falciparum infection. Flow sorting of PBMC yielded separate Vgamma9/Vdelta2+ and Vdelta2-negative gammadelta T cell populations for bulk repertoire analysis. TCRdb processed the multiplex PCR reads again with the CATT caller. The table lists approximately 53,000 delta-chain clones, approximately 1.5% of them singletons. The sequenced material came from gamma-delta T cells from blood. The receptors were sampled from a pool of human donors (malaria-infected and uninfected, not separated).

As to this clone: TCRdb's entry gives the protein of a much larger clone, which mismatches this DNA's translation at residue 18, likely from a read error; the protein reported here is translated from the DNA. The chain joins TRDV3 to TRDJ1; the match to TRDD3 covers 9 bases. The junction had 36 bases not matched to a gene; V was cut back by 4 bases and J by 0 bases. The CDR3 is 24 residues long. Germline values: CDR1 TVYSNPD, CDR2 GDNSRS (reference sequence). The CDR3 DNA reads TGTGCCTCACTTATACCCCAGGGATTCCACGGGTTCTGGGGGATCAGGCTGAACACCGATAAACTCATCTTT. It is translated as CASLIPQGFHGFWGIRLNTDKLIF. Drawing the rest from reference TRDV3 and TRDJ1, the complete variable domain is CDKVTQSSPDQTVASGSEVVLLCTYDTVYSNPDLFWYRIRPDYSFQFVFYGDNSRSEGADFTQGRFSVKHILTQKAFHLVISPVRTEDSATYYCASLIPQGFHGFWGIRLNTDKLIFGKGTRVTVEP.

The CDR3 DNA is TGTGCCTGTGACACCGTGGACTGGGGGGCCGCCGATAAACTCATCTTT. This codes for CACDTVDWGAADKLIF. This chain links TRDV2 with TRDJ1; 8 nucleotides match TRDD3. Matching the DNA to germline supplied the J gene, which TCRdb does not give. J was trimmed by 3 bases and V by 0 bases; bases with no gene match: 8. The CDR3 has 16 amino acids. Looked up from germline, CDR1 is GEAIGNYY and CDR2 is EKD.

Concerning this clone itself: This DNA's translation and the protein TCRdb lists, from a much larger clone, do not match at residue 14, likely due to a read error; the protein shown is translated from the DNA. This chain joins TRDV2 and TRDJ1; the match to TRDD3 covers 10 bases. The J gene comes from matching the DNA to germline here; TCRdb lacks it. J was trimmed by 8 bases and V by 3 bases; bases with no gene match: 29. Per the germline V gene, CDR1 is GEAIGNYY and CDR2 is EKD. The length of the CDR3 is 21 residues. CDR3 protein: CACDPMIPHRGIRGSYSKLIF. CDR3 coding DNA: TGTGCCTGTGACCCTATGATTCCCCACCGGGGGATACGAGGATCCTACTCGAAACTCATCTTT.